The source of this TCR beta chain is a study of glioma-infiltrating T cells after dendritic cell vaccination. Whole-study context: Patients had newly diagnosed or recurrent glioblastoma and received dendritic cell vaccines. Dendritic cells derived from monocytes and pulsed with autologous tumor lysate formed the vaccine. Dendritic cell vaccine was injected intradermally three times, biweekly.

Regarding time point: after dendritic cell vaccination, including at tumor progression/relapse. The germline CDR1 and CDR2 sequences are SGDLS and YYNGEE. Trimming cost V 2 bases and J 1 base, with 10 bases left between them. The CDR3 totals 15 residues. Sequencing used immunoSEQ multiplex PCR; TCRdb keeps in-frame clones, though not all of them. Counted here are just under 100,000 clones, 65% to 85% occurring once; the ten biggest clones make up approximately 5.5%. This TCR came from a human donor with glioblastoma. The rearrangement links TRBV9 to TRBJ2-1; unclear D gene. The material sequenced was blood, taken after dendritic cell vaccination. For the CDR3, the DNA is TGTGCCAGCAGCGTCCGCTTGGAGTCCTACAATGAGCAGTTCTTC. The encoded protein is CASSVRLESYNEQFF.